These T cell receptor beta chains were read from a single sample in a study of cytomegalovirus exposure and HLA in healthy donors. The data were produced by immunoSEQ multiplex PCR, yet TCRdb's version contains in-frame clones alone and is incomplete. This table has roughly 180,000 clones, about four fifths appearing once. Sequencing was performed on PBMCs. The receptors stem from a male donor in good health and CMV-seronegative. CDR3s include the opening cysteine and the closing phenylalanine or tryptophan. The D gene is left open where the match is weak. Clone sizes are given selectively: once, few, many, or a class where the clone is expanded.

D	V	J	length	size	CDR3	DNA
-	TRBV27	TRBJ1-3	13	few	CASSLHSGNTIYF	TGTGCCAGCAGTCTCCACTCCGGAAACACCATATATTTT
-	TRBV5-6	TRBJ2-7	13	-	CASSRDTIYEQYF	TGTGCCAGCAGTCGGGACACAATTTACGAGCAGTACTTC
-	TRBV28	TRBJ1-1	12	-	CASSLLNTEAFF	TGTGCCAGCAGTTTACTTAACACTGAAGCTTTCTTT
TRBD1	TRBV5-6	TRBJ2-1	15	-	CASSLGQGSYNEQFF	TGTGCCAGCAGCCTGGGACAGGGCTCCTACAATGAGCAGTTCTTC
TRBD2	TRBV6-6	TRBJ2-7	13	-	CASGWRESYEQYF	TGTGCCAGCGGGTGGCGGGAGAGCTACGAGCAGTACTTC
TRBD2	TRBV15	TRBJ2-2	16	-	CATMGGGAVDTGELFF	TGTGCCACCATGGGCGGGGGGGCGGTTGACACCGGGGAGCTGTTTTTT
-	TRBV7-2	TRBJ2-7	13	once	CASSLAASYEQYF	TGTGCCAGCAGCTTAGCGGCCTCCTACGAGCAGTACTTC
TRBD1	TRBV28	TRBJ2-5	17	-	CASKILSKGQGGETQYF	TGTGCCAGCAAAATTTTAAGCAAAGGACAGGGTGGAGAGACCCAGTACTTC
-	TRBV9	TRBJ2-5	15	-	CASSVGVGAQETQYF	TGTGCCAGCAGCGTGGGGGTGGGGGCCCAAGAGACCCAGTACTTC
-	TRBV7-9	TRBJ2-3	16	-	CASSPAASVRFDTQYF	TGTGCCAGCAGCCCCGCAGCTAGCGTCCGCTTTGATACGCAGTATTTT
-	TRBV2	TRBJ2-3	13	-	CASSRDSGNTQYF	TGTGCCAGCAGTCGGGACTCGGGGAATACGCAGTATTTT
-	TRBV2	TRBJ2-2	17	-	CASSDDREPLNTGELFF	TGTGCCAGCAGTGACGACAGAGAACCTTTGAACACCGGGGAGCTGTTTTTT
-	TRBV9	TRBJ2-5	12	-	CASSDVGGTQYF	TGTGCCAGCAGCGACGTCGGGGGGACCCAGTACTTC
-	TRBV30	TRBJ2-7	13	-	CAWSVSEIYEQYF	TGTGCCTGGAGTGTAAGTGAGATCTACGAGCAGTACTTC
-	TRBV19	TRBJ2-7	15	-	CASSRLAGANYEQYF	TGTGCCAGTAGTCGACTGGCGGGGGCGAATTACGAGCAGTACTTC
TRBD1	TRBV19	TRBJ1-2	13	-	CATIRQGGWGYTF	TGTGCCACTATTCGACAGGGAGGTTGGGGCTACACCTTC
-	TRBV5-4	TRBJ1-2	15	-	CASSLEAGSDYGYTF	TGTGCCAGCAGCTTGGAGGCAGGGTCGGACTATGGCTACACCTTC
TRBD1	TRBV9	TRBJ2-7	14	-	CASSVGGQGGEQYF	TGTGCCAGCAGCGTAGGCGGACAGGGTGGCGAGCAGTACTTC
-	TRBV7-2	TRBJ2-7	14	-	CASTSNRASYEQYF	TGTGCCAGCACCTCAAACAGGGCCTCCTACGAGCAGTACTTC
TRBD2	TRBV19	TRBJ2-7	15	-	CASSTGTSGTYEQYF	TGTGCCAGTAGCACCGGGACTAGCGGGACCTACGAGCAGTACTTC
TRBD1	TRBV5-1	TRBJ2-7	14	-	CASSRGQGTYEQYF	TGCGCCAGCAGCCGTGGACAGGGAACCTACGAGCAGTACTTC
-	TRBV2	TRBJ1-3	14	-	CASSGVFSGNTIYF	TGTGCCAGTTCAGGGGTCTTCTCTGGAAACACCATATATTTT
TRBD2	TRBV6-1	TRBJ2-5	15	-	CASSEAGGSQETQYF	TGTGCCAGCAGTGAAGCGGGAGGGTCCCAAGAGACCCAGTACTTC
-	TRBV29-1	TRBJ1-2	14	-	CSVAQALLNYGYTF	TGCAGCGTTGCGCAGGCGCTACTGAACTATGGCTACACCTTC
TRBD1	TRBV19	TRBJ1-2	15	-	CASSRQGARSYGYTF	TGTGCCAGTAGTAGACAGGGGGCGCGGAGCTATGGCTACACCTTC
-	TRBV4-3	TRBJ2-1	13	-	CASSQAGYNEQFF	TGCGCCAGCAGCCAAGCGGGTTACAATGAGCAGTTCTTC
-	TRBV9	TRBJ2-3	12	few	CASSVMEDTQYF	TGTGCCAGCAGCGTCATGGAGGATACGCAGTATTTT
-	TRBV11-2	TRBJ1-5	13	-	CASSLGARQPQHF	TGTGCCAGCAGCTTAGGGGCGCGACAGCCCCAGCATTTT
TRBD1	TRBV7-9	TRBJ1-3	14	few	CAGKDREGGNTIYF	TGTGCCGGAAAGGACAGGGAGGGTGGAAACACCATATATTTT
-	TRBV27	TRBJ2-3	17	-	CASSFGVRLSPGNTQYF	TGTGCCAGCAGTTTTGGGGTGAGGCTATCCCCGGGGAATACGCAGTATTTT
-	TRBV30	TRBJ2-7	13	-	CAWVGTRTYEQYF	TGTGCCTGGGTGGGGACACGTACCTACGAGCAGTACTTC
-	TRBV29-1	TRBJ1-3	12	-	CSVAGGGNTIYF	TGCAGCGTTGCCGGGGGTGGAAACACCATATATTTT
-	TRBV5-4	TRBJ2-7	13	-	CASSPRQDYEQYF	TGTGCCAGCAGCCCCAGACAAGACTACGAGCAGTACTTC
TRBD1	TRBV4-2	TRBJ2-7	20	once	CASSQGNRDRRFQRSYEQYF	TGTGCCAGCAGCCAAGGTAACCGGGACAGGCGGTTCCAAAGGTCCTACGAGCAGTACTTC
-	TRBV6-5	TRBJ2-7	15	-	CASSYTADTTYEQYF	TGTGCCAGCAGTTACACCGCAGACACGACCTACGAGCAGTACTTC
TRBD1	TRBV9	TRBJ2-1	15	-	CASRGGQGSYNEQFF	TGTGCCTCCCGAGGGGGACAGGGGAGCTACAATGAGCAGTTCTTC
-	TRBV5-1	TRBJ2-3	18	once	CASSLDGVIQGLVDTQYF	TGCGCCAGCAGCTTGGATGGCGTGATCCAGGGTTTGGTGGATACGCAGTATTTT
-	TRBV7-2	TRBJ2-7	11	-	CASRQIYEQYF	TGTGCCAGCAGACAAATTTACGAGCAGTACTTC
-	TRBV6-5	TRBJ1-1	15	-	CASSTLGGWATEAFF	TGTGCCAGCAGTACCCTGGGGGGTTGGGCCACTGAAGCTTTCTTT
TRBD1	TRBV7-3	TRBJ2-6	16	-	CASSPDRVAGANVLTF	TGTGCCAGCAGCCCGGACAGGGTGGCTGGGGCCAACGTCCTGACTTTC
TRBD1	TRBV27	TRBJ2-1	15	-	CASSRDSGSYNEQFF	TGTGCCAGCAGCCGGGACAGTGGCTCCTACAATGAGCAGTTCTTC
-	TRBV9	TRBJ1-1	11	-	CASSVGAEAFF	TGTGCCAGCAGCGTCGGAGCTGAAGCTTTCTTT
-	TRBV10-3	TRBJ1-6	15	once	CAISESPGNNSPLHF	TGTGCCATCAGTGAGTCGCCGGGGAATAATTCACCCCTCCACTTT